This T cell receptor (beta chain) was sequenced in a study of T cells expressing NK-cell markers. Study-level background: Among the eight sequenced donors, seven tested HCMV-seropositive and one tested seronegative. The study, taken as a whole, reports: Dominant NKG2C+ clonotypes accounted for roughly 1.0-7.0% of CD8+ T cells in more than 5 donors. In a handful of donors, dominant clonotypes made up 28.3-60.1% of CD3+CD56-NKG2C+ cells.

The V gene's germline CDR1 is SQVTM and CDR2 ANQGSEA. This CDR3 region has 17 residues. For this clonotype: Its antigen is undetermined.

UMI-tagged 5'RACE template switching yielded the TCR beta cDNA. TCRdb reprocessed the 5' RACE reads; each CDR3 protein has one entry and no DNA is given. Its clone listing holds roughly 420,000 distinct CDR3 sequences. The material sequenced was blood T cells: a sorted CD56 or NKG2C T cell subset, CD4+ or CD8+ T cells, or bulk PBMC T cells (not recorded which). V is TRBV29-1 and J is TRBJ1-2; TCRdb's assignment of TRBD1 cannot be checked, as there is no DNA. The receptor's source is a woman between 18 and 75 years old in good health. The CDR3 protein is CSVGPGGWDRTNYGYTF.